This T cell receptor (beta chain) was identified during a study of cytomegalovirus exposure and HLA in healthy donors. CDR1 SEHNR and CDR2 FQNEAQ come from the germline V gene (reference sequence). The CDR3 covers 13 residues. The V end lost 6 bases, the J end lost 3 bases, and 12 bases lay between the germline ends. Both 60 Vbeta primers and 13 Jbeta primers went into the PCR. TCRdb keeps only in-frame clones here, not all; method: immunoSEQ multiplex PCR. This sample has 55,000 to 80,000 clones, with under 80% found just once. The specimen sequenced was PBMCs. The chain combines TRBV7-9 with TRBJ2-7; TRBD1 is a possible D gene (6 bases). This receptor was taken from a woman between 25 and 40 years old in good health and CMV-seronegative. The CDR3 nucleotides are TGTGCCAGCAGGAATTTAGGGGGCTACGAGCAGTACTTC. This gives the protein CASRNLGGYEQYF.